These 27 T cell receptor beta chains share one sample of origin, sequenced in a study of control samples from healthy donors and cancer patients. The assay was immunoSEQ multiplex PCR, and TCRdb's table has in-frame clones only and misses some. The table shows 65,000 to 90,000 clones, with over 75% occurring only once. Sequenced material: blood. These receptors came from a man between 45 and 60 years old in good health.

The gene calls are TRBV5-1 and TRBJ2-2; D call uncertain. The CDR3 contains 14 residues. CDR1 is SGHRS, CDR2 YFSETQ, per germline. The V and J ends lost 0 bases and 5 bases respectively, with 8 bases between them. The CDR3 sequence: CASSLDRATGELFF. CDR3 DNA: TGCGCCAGCAGCTTGGACCGGGCAACCGGGGAGCTGTTTTTT.

On this clone itself: A read error is likely, as this CDR3 ends without the conserved phenylalanine or tryptophan. No DNA is shown, since the ends of the CDR3 on it are uncertain; the CDR3 is the one TCRdb lists. The V gene is TRBV21-1, the J gene TRBJ2-7. TRBV21-1 is labeled a pseudogene. The length of the CDR3 is 12 amino acids, counting both ends. CDR3 region: CASSKVPGPQYI.

The chain employs TRBV5-4 and TRBJ2-5; 9 nucleotides line up with TRBD2. The CDR3 has 15 amino acids. CDR1 and CDR2 (germline): SGHNT, YYREEE (reference sequence). V shed 4 bases and J 5 bases; nucleotides not matched to a gene: 9. CDR3 coding DNA: TGTGCCAGCAGCCCCTGGCGGGAGGGGGGGGAGACCCAGTACTTC. Translated: CASSPWREGGETQYF.

The chain carries TRBV28 and TRBJ1-2; D gene uncertain. The V gene lost 5 bases and the J gene lost 4 bases, with 14 bases spanning the gap. The germline CDR1 and CDR2 sequences are MDHEN and SYDVKM. The CDR3 totals 14 residues. The CDR3 DNA is TGTGCCAGCAGTCTGGGGTGGCCGGTCTATGGCTACACCTTC. This sequence encodes CASSLGWPVYGYTF.

V gene TRBV7-2 combines with J gene TRBJ2-2; no definite D call. V lost 2 bases to trimming and J lost 0 bases, with 13 bases between them. The CDR3 loop spans 17 amino acids. CDR1 and CDR2 from the germline V gene are SGHTA and FQGNSA. The CDR3 nucleotides read TGTGCCAGCAGCTTATCCTTCTCACACGCGAACACCGGGGAGCTGTTTTTT. This codes for CASSLSFSHANTGELFF.

This clone has a single count. The chain employs TRBV7-2 and TRBJ2-7; weak D call: TRBD1 (6 bases). V lost 1 base and J 5 bases, leaving 12 bases between the germline ends. CDR1 is SGHTA and CDR2 is FQGNSA in the germline V gene. The CDR3 is 14 amino acids. The CDR3 reads CASSLGQGQHEQYF. CDR3 sequence (DNA): TGTGCCAGCAGCTTAGGGCAGGGGCAACACGAGCAGTACTTC.

The chain's CDR3 is CASSQERQGGNTIYF. The DNA for the CDR3 is TGTGCCAGCAGCCAAGAACGGCAGGGTGGAAACACCATATATTTT. The V gene is TRBV4-2, the J gene TRBJ1-3, with D tentatively TRBD1 (5 bases). Trimming left V 0 bases short and J 3 bases short, with 9 bases between. The CDR3 loop spans 15 amino acids. Germline CDR1 reads LGHNA; CDR2 reads YNFKEQ.

The chain uses TRBV6-5 and TRBJ2-3; a weak D match, TRBD2 (6 bases). In germline, CDR1 is MNHEY, CDR2 SVGAGI. This CDR3 is 14 amino acids long. Trimming pared 5 bases from V and 4 bases from J, leaving 13 bases between. The chain's CDR3 is CASSQTSMADTQYF. CDR3 nucleotide sequence: TGTGCCAGCAGTCAGACTAGTATGGCAGATACGCAGTATTTT.

The count of this clone is one. V gene TRBV5-1 combines with J gene TRBJ1-2; D ambiguous. Germline CDR1 is SGHRS and CDR2 is YFSETQ. V lost 1 base and J 1 base, leaving 5 bases between the germline ends. CDR3 length: 13 residues. The CDR3 sequence is CASSLTSNYGYTF. The CDR3, as DNA: TGCGCCAGCAGCTTGACTAGTAACTATGGCTACACCTTC.

The chain recombines TRBV24-1 with TRBJ2-5; D may correspond to TRBD1 or TRBD2 (5 bases each). CDR1 KGHDR and CDR2 SFDVKD come from the germline V gene. The CDR3 is 14 residues long. V was pared by 4 bases and J by 1 base, with 9 bases between. CDR3 in DNA: TGTGCCACCAGTGACCGGGACGGCCAAGAGACCCAGTACTTC. Protein sequence: CATSDRDGQETQYF.

The chain recombines TRBV7-9 with TRBJ1-1, with 10 positions matching TRBD1. There are 16 residues in the CDR3. Trimming removed 1 base from V and 10 bases from J; junction bases left unmatched: 12. The germline V gene has CDR1 SEHNR and CDR2 FQNEAQ (reference sequence). The CDR3: CASSLDPGQGFPSAFF. The CDR3 coding sequence is TGTGCCAGCAGCTTAGATCCGGGACAGGGGTTTCCTTCAGCTTTCTTT.

The V call is TRBV29-1, the J call TRBJ2-3; 8 bases match TRBD1. This CDR3 comprises 12 residues. V lost 7 bases and J lost 4; bases outside the gene matches: 4. Germline CDR1 SQVTM, CDR2 ANQGSEA. CDR3 sequence: CSGGQGPDTQYF. In DNA, the CDR3 is TGCAGCGGCGGACAGGGACCAGATACGCAGTATTTT.

This clone was seen just once. This chain connects TRBV9 to TRBJ1-1; D possibly corresponds to TRBD1 (5 bases). Germline lookup yields CDR1 SGDLS and CDR2 YYNGEE. V was clipped by 0 bases and J by 1 base, with 10 bases between them. This CDR3 comprises 15 residues. The DNA for the CDR3 is TGTGCCAGCAGCGTAGATCAGGGAACGAACACTGAAGCTTTCTTT. Its translation: CASSVDQGTNTEAFF.

This sequence joins TRBV5-1 and TRBJ2-1, with TRBD1 matching over 7 bases. Trimming cost V 4 bases and J 0 bases; bases outside gene matches: 4. Per the germline V gene, CDR1 is SGHRS and CDR2 is YFSETQ. The CDR3 extends over 15 amino acids. The CDR3 here is CASSPGTVSYNEQFF. The CDR3 DNA sequence: TGCGCCAGCAGCCCCGGGACAGTCTCCTACAATGAGCAGTTCTTC.

The CDR3 nucleotides read TGTGCCAGCAGCCAAGATCAGAACTATTCACCCCTCCACTTT. Amino acid sequence: CASSQDQNYSPLHF. V usage is TRBV3-1 (or the pseudogene TRBV3-2) and J usage is TRBJ1-6, with no clear D. Deletions cut 0 bases from V and 8 bases from J, with 8 bases between. Per the germline V gene, CDR1 is LGHDT and CDR2 is YNNKEL (reference sequence). The CDR3 is made up of 14 amino acids.

The chain joins TRBV18 to TRBJ2-7, with TRBD1 identical over 10 bases. The CDR3 length is 15 residues. The germline V gene encodes CDR1 KGHSH and CDR2 LQKENI. V shed 3 bases and J 4 bases; nucleotides not matched to a gene: 6. CDR3 sequence reads: CASSPPGQGIYEQYF. The CDR3 DNA is TGTGCCAGCTCACCTCCGGGACAGGGGATATACGAGCAGTACTTC.

The rearrangement uses TRBV6-2 or TRBV6-3 and TRBJ1-1; D remains ambiguous. The CDR3 is made up of 13 amino acids. The germline V and J ends were trimmed by 0 bases and 7 bases, with 9 bases remaining between them. CDR1 and CDR2 (germline): MNHEY, SVGEGT. CDR3 sequence: CASSYSGWLEAFF. The CDR3 DNA reads as TGTGCCAGCAGTTACTCGGGGTGGCTTGAAGCTTTCTTT.

The chain recombines TRBV10-3 with TRBJ2-1; 13 bases match TRBD2. Germline values: CDR1 ENHRY, CDR2 SYGVKD. The CDR3 extends over 15 amino acids. V trimming: 11 bases; J trimming: 4 bases; junction bases outside the gene matches: 8. In nucleotides, the CDR3 is TGTGCCGCCCAAGGACTAGCGGGAGTTTACAATGAGCAGTTCTTC. Translation gives CAAQGLAGVYNEQFF.

Here the CDR3 DNA reads TGTGCCAGCAGCCAAGCGGGCCTAGCGGGAGGGCCGACCTACGAGCAGTACTTC. The encoded protein is CASSQAGLAGGPTYEQYF. The chain employs TRBV4-2 and TRBJ2-7; TRBD2 matches at 12 bases. There are 18 residues in the CDR3. Germline loops: CDR1 LGHNA, CDR2 YNFKEQ. V lost 1 base and J lost 2; bases outside the gene matches: 9.

The rearrangement uses TRBV10-1 and TRBJ1-1, with TRBD1 matching 8 bases. Germline V gives CDR1 WNHNN, CDR2 SYGVQD (reference sequence). With 4 bases clipped from V and 5 bases from J, the junction kept 3 bases outside the gene matches. This CDR3 spans 13 amino acids. The CDR3 loop reads CASSVQGGTEAFF. Written as DNA, the CDR3 is TGCGCCAGCAGTGTACAGGGGGGAACTGAAGCTTTCTTT.

This chain uses TRBV11-3 with TRBJ1-1; D remains ambiguous. CDR1 and CDR2 from the germline V gene are SGHNT and YENEEA. Trimming pared 3 bases from V and 8 bases from J, leaving 10 bases between. CDR3 length equals 12 residues. The CDR3 is CASSLKGGEAFF. The CDR3 DNA sequence: TGTGCCAGCAGCTTGAAGGGCGGGGAAGCTTTCTTT.

The V call is TRBV5-6, the J call TRBJ2-2; tentatively, D is TRBD1 (6 bases). V was trimmed by 3 bases and J by 4 bases, leaving 19 bases between them. The germline V gene encodes CDR1 SGHDT and CDR2 YYEEEE. The CDR3 is 17 residues long. CDR3 nucleotides: TGTGCCAGCAGCTGGGGGCTCGGGGCTAGCCGCACCGGGGAGCTGTTTTTT. Its translation: CASSWGLGASRTGELFF.

The chain has TRBV6-1 and TRBJ1-2, with D possibly matching TRBD1 (5 bases). Germline CDR1 reads MNHNS; CDR2 reads SASEGT. The CDR3 length is 14 residues. Trimming removed 3 bases at V and 4 bases at J, with 12 bases between. The CDR3 loop is CASSEGRQIYGYTF. In DNA, the CDR3 is TGTGCCAGCAGTGAGGGGAGACAGATCTATGGCTACACCTTC.

The chain couples TRBV19 to TRBJ2-3; D is perhaps TRBD2 (5 bases). The germline V gene has CDR1 LNHDA and CDR2 SQIVND (reference sequence). Trimming shortened V by 6 bases and J by 2 bases, and 12 bases separated the two germline ends. The CDR3 runs to 14 residues. The DNA for the CDR3 is TGTGCCAGTAGATCCGGGGATGACACAGATACGCAGTATTTT. Translation gives CASRSGDDTDTQYF.

The V call is TRBV7-2, the J call TRBJ1-5, with no clear D. V was shortened by 5 bases and J by 1 base, with 18 bases between the two germline ends. The CDR3 consists of 17 residues. The V gene's germline CDR1 is SGHTA and CDR2 FQGNSA. This CDR3 is CASSPQDPDKSNQPQHF. The CDR3 nucleotides are TGTGCCAGCAGCCCGCAGGACCCCGACAAAAGCAATCAGCCCCAGCATTTT.

The genes are TRBV27 and TRBJ2-7; D tentatively reads TRBD1 or TRBD2 (5 bases each). The CDR3 totals 14 residues. The ends were cut back, 5 bases at V and 0 bases at J, with 11 bases in the middle. Germline V gene lookup returns CDR1 MNHEY and CDR2 SMNVEV (reference sequence). CDR3 amino acids: CASSTRQFSYEQYF. The CDR3 DNA is TGTGCCAGCAGTACTAGACAGTTCTCCTACGAGCAGTACTTC.

The chain couples TRBV24-1 to TRBJ2-3; 10 positions match TRBD2. Trimming at V came to 4 bases and at J to 6 bases, leaving 9 bases not matched to a gene. Germline V gene data show CDR1 as KGHDR and CDR2 as SFDVKD. CDR3 size: 16 residues. The chain's CDR3 is CATSEGFSGRSDTQYF. For the CDR3, the DNA is TGTGCCACCAGTGAAGGGTTTAGCGGGAGGTCGGATACGCAGTATTTT.